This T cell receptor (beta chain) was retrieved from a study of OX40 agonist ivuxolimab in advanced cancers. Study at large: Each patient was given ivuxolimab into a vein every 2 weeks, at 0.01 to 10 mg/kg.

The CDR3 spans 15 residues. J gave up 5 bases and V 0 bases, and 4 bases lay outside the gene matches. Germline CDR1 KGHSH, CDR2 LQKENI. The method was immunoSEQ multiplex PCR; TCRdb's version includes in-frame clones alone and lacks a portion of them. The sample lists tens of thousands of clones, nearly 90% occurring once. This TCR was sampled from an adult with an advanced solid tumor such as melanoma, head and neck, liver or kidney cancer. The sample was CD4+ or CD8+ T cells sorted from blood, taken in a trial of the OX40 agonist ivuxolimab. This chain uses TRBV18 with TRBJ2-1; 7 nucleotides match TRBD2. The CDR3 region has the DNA TGTGCCAGCTCACCACCCGGGACTACTCACAATGAGCAGTTCTTC. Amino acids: CASSPPGTTHNEQFF.